One and the same sample provided the 24 T cell receptor beta chains below, sequenced in a study of blood T cell repertoires in COVID-19. Using immunoSEQ multiplex PCR, the repertoire was profiled, and TCRdb retains in-frame clones only, with some absent. Of 80,000 to 95,000 clones in the sample, approximately 89% were seen once. Source material: peripheral blood. These receptor sequences come from a human donor in a cohort sampled during active COVID-19.

This chain joins TRBV3-1 (or the pseudogene TRBV3-2) and TRBJ2-2; 7 positions agree with TRBD1. V gave up 7 bases and J gave up 4 bases; unmatched junction bases: 6. This CDR3 has 14 amino acids. Germline V gene data show CDR1 as LGHDT and CDR2 as YNNKEL (reference sequence). CDR3 DNA sequence: TGTGCCAGCAAGGGGGCATACGTCACCGGGGAGCTGTTTTTT. Translation: CASKGAYVTGELFF.

This clone was seen more than once but under ten times. The chain is built from TRBV6-5 and TRBJ1-2, with D possibly being TRBD1 (5 bases). Germline CDR1 reads MNHEY; CDR2 reads SVGAGI. Trimming cost V 10 bases and J 5 bases, with 20 bases left between them. The CDR3 sequence is 14 residues long. The CDR3 bases are TGTGCCACGGGGGGAGACCGCGCCCCGTATGGCTACACCTTC. This encodes CATGGDRAPYGYTF.

This clone was detected once. The V call is TRBV10-3, the J call TRBJ1-1, with no clear D. This CDR3 region has 16 residues. Trimming left V 1 base short and J 0 bases short, with 12 bases between. Germline CDR1 reads ENHRY; CDR2 reads SYGVKD. The CDR3 nucleotides read TGTGCCATCAGTGAGTTACCGGGAACCGTGAACACTGAAGCTTTCTTT. Residues: CAISELPGTVNTEAFF.

This clone was seen only once. The chain is built from TRBV2 and TRBJ1-4; D perhaps matches TRBD1 (6 bases). V was shortened by 3 bases and J by 0 bases, with 20 bases between the two germline ends. Germline CDR1 is SNHLY and CDR2 is FYNNEI. The CDR3 covers 19 residues. This chain's CDR3 is CASSDLFGTSVATNEKLFF. Written as DNA, the CDR3 is TGTGCCAGCAGTGACTTATTCGGGACATCCGTTGCAACTAATGAAAAACTGTTTTTT.

This chain connects TRBV27 to TRBJ2-1, with D perhaps matching TRBD1 (6 bases). The CDR3 spans 12 residues. Germline V gene data show CDR1 as MNHEY and CDR2 as SMNVEV (reference sequence). Trimming took off 5 bases at V and 6 bases at J, with 8 bases between the two ends. CDR3 protein: CASSVQGNEQFF. In DNA form, the CDR3 reads TGTGCCAGCAGTGTACAGGGCAATGAGCAGTTCTTC.

The V gene is TRBV12-3 or TRBV12-4, the J gene TRBJ1-2, with TRBD1 matching over 7 bases. The CDR3 sequence is 13 residues long. J was trimmed by 8 bases and V by 4 bases; bases with no gene match: 7. DNA for the CDR3: TGTGCCAGCAGTTACGGGACAGAGGGCGGCTACACCTTC. It encodes CASSYGTEGGYTF.

The V gene is TRBV19, the J gene TRBJ1-2, with 7 bases fitting TRBD1. The length of the CDR3 is 14 residues. Trimming cost V 10 bases and J 7 bases; bases outside gene matches: 15. Germline V gene sequence: CDR1 LNHDA, CDR2 SQIVND (reference sequence). DNA of the CDR3: TGTGCCACCCCCGGGACAGACCCCCGCGGTGGCTACACCTTC. Translation: CATPGTDPRGGYTF.

The V call is TRBV18, the J call TRBJ2-1, with 11 positions matching TRBD2. Germline V gene data show CDR1 as KGHSH and CDR2 as LQKENI. This CDR3 comprises 17 residues. After removal of 1 base from V and 9 bases from J, the junction contained 11 bases not matched to a gene. The CDR3 reads CASSPQGLAGGRSEQFF. The CDR3 bases are TGTGCCAGCTCACCACAAGGATTAGCGGGGGGGCGAAGTGAGCAGTTCTTC.

This clone appeared a single time. The gene calls are TRBV18 and TRBJ2-3; D unresolved. CDR3 length: 13 residues. Germline CDR1 is KGHSH and CDR2 is LQKENI. V lost 3 bases and J 6 bases, leaving 10 bases between the germline ends. The CDR3 nucleotides read TGTGCCAGCTCACCCTCTGCCGGGGATACGCAGTATTTT. It encodes CASSPSAGDTQYF.

V and J are TRBV19 and TRBJ1-5; D is perhaps TRBD1 (6 bases). V was cut by 10 bases and J by 15 bases, with 16 bases left in between. Germline CDR1 is LNHDA and CDR2 is SQIVND (reference sequence). The CDR3 consists of 10 residues. The CDR3 DNA reads TGTGCCACCCAGGGGCAAGGGGGGCATTTT. Its protein is CATQGQGGHF.

This sequence joins TRBV2 and TRBJ2-6; D gene uncertain. V was trimmed by 3 bases and J by 2 bases, leaving 8 bases between them. Germline CDR1 is SNHLY and CDR2 is FYNNEI. The CDR3 contains 15 residues. The CDR3 nucleotides are TGTGCCAGCAGTGAGAGGCAGACTGGGGCCAACGTCCTGACTTTC. It yields the protein CASSERQTGANVLTF.

This chain links TRBV28 with TRBJ2-7, with 9 positions matching TRBD2. V lost 1 base to trimming and J lost 7 bases; unmatched junction nucleotides: 14. The CDR3 totals 17 residues. Looked up from germline, CDR1 is MDHEN and CDR2 is SYDVKM. The CDR3 sequence: CASSLFGGGRALVEQYF. CDR3 nucleotides: TGTGCCAGCAGTTTATTTGGGGGCGGGAGGGCCCTGGTAGAGCAGTACTTC.

The V and J genes are TRBV15 and TRBJ2-3; D is uncertain. There are 15 residues in the CDR3. Germline V gene data show CDR1 as LNHNV and CDR2 as YYDKDF (reference sequence). V was cut by 1 base and J by 0 bases, with 8 bases left in between. The CDR3 loop is CATSRGVISTDTQYF. The CDR3 DNA reads TGTGCCACCAGCAGAGGAGTGATCAGCACAGATACGCAGTATTTT.

This clone was picked up one time. V usage is TRBV2 and J usage is TRBJ2-7, with 11 nucleotides matching TRBD1. The CDR3 sequence is 14 residues long. Germline loops: CDR1 SNHLY, CDR2 FYNNEI. J lost 2 bases, V lost 10 bases, and 7 bases had no gene match. The CDR3 region is CAISRDRGAYEQYF. CDR3 DNA sequence: TGTGCCATTTCCCGGGACAGGGGGGCCTACGAGCAGTACTTC.

The J gene is TRBJ2-7, the V gene TRBV7-9; D not resolved. There are 14 residues in the CDR3. Germline values: CDR1 SEHNR, CDR2 FQNEAQ (reference sequence). The V and J ends lost 1 base and 0 bases respectively, with 7 bases between them. CDR3 sequence: CASSLGRSSYEQYF. The CDR3, as DNA: TGTGCCAGCAGCTTAGGTCGCAGCTCCTACGAGCAGTACTTC.

The genes are TRBV5-1 and TRBJ2-1, with TRBD2 matching over 11 bases. The V segment lost 0 bases and the J segment 5 bases; nucleotides outside the gene matches: 4. Germline assignment: CDR1 SGHRS and CDR2 YFSETQ. The CDR3 runs to 16 residues. CDR3 DNA sequence: TGCGCCAGCAGCTTGGCGCTAGCGGGGGGTGACAATGAGCAGTTCTTC. Translating it yields CASSLALAGGDNEQFF.

The chain couples TRBV5-1 to TRBJ1-4; no clear D. The V gene lost 1 base and the J gene lost 10 bases, with 8 bases spanning the gap. This CDR3 has 12 amino acids. Germline V gene data show CDR1 as SGHRS and CDR2 as YFSETQ. The CDR3 sequence: CASSLNRRKLFF. The CDR3 DNA reads as TGCGCCAGCAGCTTGAACAGAAGAAAACTGTTTTTT.

V usage is TRBV20-1 and J usage is TRBJ2-1, with TRBD1 as a possible D gene (5 bases). The CDR3 consists of 10 residues. Germline loops: CDR1 DFQATT, CDR2 SNEGSKA (reference sequence). V gave up 8 bases and J gave up 10 bases, with 12 bases separating them. The CDR3 nucleotides read TGCAGTCCACAGGATCAAGAGCAGTTCTTC. Amino acid sequence: CSPQDQEQFF.

The V call is TRBV7-8, the J call TRBJ2-3, with TRBD1 matching 11 bases. This CDR3 contains 16 residues. The junction had 12 bases not matched to a gene; V was cut back by 5 bases and J by 8 bases. Germline CDR1 reads SGHVS; CDR2 reads FQNEAQ. The CDR3 protein is CASSLRTGGAFGTQYF. DNA for the CDR3: TGTGCCAGCAGCCTACGGACAGGGGGCGCGTTTGGTACGCAGTATTTT.

The CDR3 sequence is CASSYIPSGGEKLFF. In DNA form, the CDR3 reads TGTGCCAGCAGTTATATTCCTTCGGGAGGTGAAAAACTGTTTTTT. This chain connects TRBV6-2 or TRBV6-3 to TRBJ1-4, with unresolved D. The germline V gene has CDR1 MNHEY and CDR2 SVGEGT. CDR3 length equals 15 residues. With 3 bases removed from V and 7 bases from J, the gap between germline ends came to 15 bases.

The rearrangement uses TRBV5-1 and TRBJ2-5; the match to TRBD1 covers 8 bases. Per germline, CDR1 SGHRS and CDR2 YFSETQ. V dropped 4 bases and J dropped 5; count of bases not matched to a gene: 10. The CDR3 runs 15 residues. The CDR3 DNA sequence: TGCGCCAGCAGCCCGGGGGCAGGGGGCAAGGAGACCCAGTACTTC. Translating gives CASSPGAGGKETQYF.

V is TRBV3-1 (or the pseudogene TRBV3-2) and J is TRBJ2-7, with unresolved D. The CDR3 has 15 residues. V gave up 0 bases and J gave up 5 bases, with 14 bases separating them. Per the germline V gene, CDR1 is LGHDT and CDR2 is YNNKEL (reference sequence). CDR3 protein: CASSQEWSSTDEQYF. The CDR3 DNA follows: TGTGCCAGCAGCCAAGAATGGTCGTCCACGGACGAGCAGTACTTC.

The chain recombines TRBV28 with TRBJ1-2; 7 nucleotides line up with TRBD1. V shed 6 bases, J shed 5 bases, and the junction held 6 bases outside the gene matches. Germline V gene data show CDR1 as MDHEN and CDR2 as SYDVKM. This CDR3 has 13 residues. The CDR3 sequence: CASRLGGAYGYTF. CDR3 sequence (DNA): TGTGCCAGCAGGTTAGGGGGCGCGTATGGCTACACCTTC.

This rearrangement joins TRBV7-8 to TRBJ2-1; 11 bases align to TRBD1. Germline lookup yields CDR1 SGHVS and CDR2 FQNEAQ. This CDR3 region has 15 residues. V was pared by 5 bases and J by 8 bases, with 8 bases of the junction left unmatched. The DNA of the CDR3 is TGTGCCAGCAGCACCGGACAGGGGGCGCGAGATGAGCAGTTCTTC. Translating gives CASSTGQGARDEQFF.